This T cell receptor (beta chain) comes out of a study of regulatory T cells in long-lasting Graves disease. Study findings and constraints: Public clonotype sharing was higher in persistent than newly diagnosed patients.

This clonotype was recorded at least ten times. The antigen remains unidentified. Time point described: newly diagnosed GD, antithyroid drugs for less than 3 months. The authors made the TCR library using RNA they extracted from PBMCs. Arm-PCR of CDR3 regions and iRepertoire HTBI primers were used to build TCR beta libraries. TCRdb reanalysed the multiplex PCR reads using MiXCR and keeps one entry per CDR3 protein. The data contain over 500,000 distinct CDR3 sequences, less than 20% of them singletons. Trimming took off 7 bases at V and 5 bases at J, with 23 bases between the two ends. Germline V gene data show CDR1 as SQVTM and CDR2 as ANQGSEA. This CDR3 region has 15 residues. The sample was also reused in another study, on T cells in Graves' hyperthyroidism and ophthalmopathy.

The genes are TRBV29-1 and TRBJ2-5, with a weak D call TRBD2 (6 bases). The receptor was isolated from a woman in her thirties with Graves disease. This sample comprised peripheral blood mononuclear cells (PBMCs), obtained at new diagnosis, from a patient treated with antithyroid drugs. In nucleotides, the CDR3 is TGCAGCGCCCCCAACTCGGAGGGCCTTTGGGAGACCCAGTACTTC. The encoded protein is CSAPNSEGLWETQYF. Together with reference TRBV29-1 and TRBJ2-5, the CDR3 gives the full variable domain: SAVISQKPSRDICQRGTSLTIQCQVDSQVTMMFWYRQQPGQSLTLIATANQGSEATYESGFVIDKFPISRPNLTFSTLTVSNMSPEDSSIYLCSAPNSEGLWETQYFGPGTRLLVL.